This is a list of T cell receptor beta chains from one sample in a study of blood T cell repertoires in COVID-19. Sequencing used immunoSEQ multiplex PCR; TCRdb keeps in-frame clones, though not all of them. Among approximately 150,000 clones listed, around 88% were seen once. The sequenced sample was peripheral blood. These receptors were obtained from a woman between 55 and 75 years old with acute or convalescent COVID-19. The CDR3 runs from the conserved cysteine through the conserved F or W. D genes are given only for firm matches.

TRBJ2-1,TRBV3-1/TRBV3-2,TRBD1,TGTGCCAGCAGCCAGGGACAGGGATACTACAATGAGCAGTTCTTC,CASSQGQGYYNEQFF
TRBJ1-2,TRBV24-1,-,TGTGCCACCAGTCATCGCGGGGGGGGCAGGAACTATGGCTACACCTTC,CATSHRGGGRNYGYTF
TRBJ2-3,TRBV6-6,-,TGTGCCGCGGGGGGGGCGGGACAGGTGAGAGATACGCAGTATTTT,CAAGGAGQVRDTQYF
TRBJ2-7,TRBV6-2/TRBV6-3,-,TGTGCCAGCAGTTACTCGCGAGCCTACTACGAGCAGTACTTC,CASSYSRAYYEQYF
TRBJ2-7,TRBV6-6,-,TGTGCCAGCAGTTACCCCCCGCAGGGCCCTTCCTACGAGCAGTACTTC,CASSYPPQGPSYEQYF
TRBJ1-5,TRBV4-1,-,TGCGCCAGCAGCCCCTACGCTGGGACACAAAGCAATCAGCCCCAGCATTTT,CASSPYAGTQSNQPQHF
TRBJ2-7,TRBV30,TRBD2,TGTGCCTGGAGTTCGCCGGGACTAGGAAAGCACGAGCAGTACTTC,CAWSSPGLGKHEQYF
TRBJ1-2,TRBV6-2/TRBV6-3,-,TGTGCCAGCAGTTTAGACTATGGCTACACCTTC,CASSLDYGYTF
TRBJ1-1,TRBV28,-,TGTGCCAGCTCACCAGGCCAGGACACTGAAGCTTTCTTT,CASSPGQDTEAFF
TRBJ1-2,TRBV6-5,TRBD1,TGTGCCAGCAGAACAGGGGACTATGGCTACACCTTC,CASRTGDYGYTF
TRBJ1-1,TRBV6-5,TRBD1,TGTGCCAGCAGAAAAACAGGGGGGCCTGAAGCTTTCTTT,CASRKTGGPEAFF
TRBJ1-4,TRBV29-1,-,TGCAGCGTAGCCAGACAGGACTTTGCAACTAATGAAAAACTGTTTTTT,CSVARQDFATNEKLFF
TRBJ1-5,TRBV11-2,-,TGTGCCAGCAGCTTAGATAGCCCAAATCAGCCCCAGCATTTT,CASSLDSPNQPQHF
TRBJ2-5,TRBV5-6,TRBD2,TGTGCCAGCAGCTTGGAGGCTAGCGGGGGAGAGACCCAGTACTTC,CASSLEASGGETQYF
TRBJ2-5,TRBV19,-,TGTGCCAGTAGTATAGTGGGGGGGGGACAGGCCAGGGAGACCCAGTACTTC,CASSIVGGGQARETQYF
TRBJ1-1,TRBV2,TRBD1,TGTGCCAGCAGTGAAATGAGCTGGACAGGGGGCGCGAGAACTGAAGCTTTCTTT,CASSEMSWTGGARTEAFF
TRBJ1-2,TRBV9,-,TGTGCCAGCAGCGTAGTCAGCTACCTGGGCGGCTACACCTTC,CASSVVSYLGGYTF
TRBJ2-5,TRBV25-1,-,TGTGCCAGCCGCCGCAGCCAAGAGACCCAGTACTTC,CASRRSQETQYF
TRBJ1-2,TRBV9,-,TGTGCCAGCAGCATCGTGGAGGGCAGTAACTATGGCTACACCTTC,CASSIVEGSNYGYTF
TRBJ1-3,TRBV19,TRBD1,TGTGCCAGTAGTGCGGGACAGCAGTACTCTGGAAACACCATATATTTT,CASSAGQQYSGNTIYF
TRBJ2-2,TRBV5-1,TRBD2,TGCGCCAGCAGCTTGGCCATTATTAAAGCGGGGATGAACACCGGGGAGCTGTTTTTT,CASSLAIIKAGMNTGELFF
TRBJ2-5,TRBV9,TRBD2,TGTGCCAGCAGCGTAGGAGCGGGGGTCGGGGAGACCCAGTACTTC,CASSVGAGVGETQYF
TRBJ1-1,TRBV11-3,-,TGTGCCAGCAGCTTAACAGCGGGGGCAAGAGCTTTCTTT,CASSLTAGARAFF
TRBJ1-6,TRBV7-2,TRBD1,TGTGCCAGCAGCTTTACAGGGGCTAATTCACCCCTCCACTTT,CASSFTGANSPLHF